This TCR beta chain originates from a study of cytomegalovirus exposure and HLA in healthy donors. Study-level results: Roughly even sequencing depth across donors was the assumption behind the presence/absence analyses. Available immune exposure information was restricted to CMV serostatus only.

This clone has a single count. No antigen is known for it. Primers included in the PCR were 60 Vbeta and 13 Jbeta primers. Sequencing used immunoSEQ multiplex PCR; TCRdb keeps in-frame clones, though not all of them. The data contain about 120,000 clones, more than 60% of them singletons. Material: PBMCs. The origin of this receptor is a female donor in good health and CMV-seronegative.

The CDR3 protein is CASSLGGTSNQPQHF. The DNA of the CDR3 is TGTGCCAGCAGCCTCGGGGGAACTAGCAATCAGCCCCAGCATTTT. This rearrangement joins TRBV5-4 to TRBJ1-5; tentative D call: TRBD1 (5 bases). V lost 4 bases to trimming and J lost 0 bases, with 11 bases between them. This CDR3 is built from 15 residues. From germline, CDR1 is SGHNT and CDR2 YYREEE (reference sequence). The full variable domain, completed using reference TRBV5-4 and TRBJ1-5, is ETGVTQSPTHLIKTRGQQVTLRCSSQSGHNTVSWYQQALGQGPQFIFQYYREEENGRGNFPPRFSGLQFPNYSSELNVNALELDDSALYLCASSLGGTSNQPQHFGDGTRLSIL.